This T cell receptor beta chain stems from a study of cytomegalovirus exposure and HLA in healthy donors. Study results and caveats: Later analysis suggested most CMV-associated TCR beta chains were HLA-restricted. A reported reduction in N-insertions relative to the approximately 640-donor mean was seen in an Asian-associated ancestry cluster in a later analysis.

Germline V gives CDR1 MNHEY, CDR2 SVGAGI. CDR3 size: 14 residues. Losses at the gene ends were 2 bases for V and 5 bases for J; bases not matched to a gene: 3. As regards this clone: The antigen is unknown.

With 60 Vbeta and 13 Jbeta primers, the PCR was carried out. TCRdb keeps only in-frame clones here, not all; method: immunoSEQ multiplex PCR. Of 180,000 or so clones in the sample, about 69% were seen once. The sample was PBMCs. The receptor's source is a male donor in good health and CMV-seronegative. V is TRBV6-5 and J is TRBJ2-3; 8 bases are a match to TRBD1. The CDR3 loop reads CASSYGQGGDTQYF. As DNA, the CDR3 is TGTGCCAGCAGTTACGGACAGGGAGGAGATACGCAGTATTTT.